The TCR beta chain under discussion was sequenced for a study of blood T cells in healthy people across ages. Study conclusions and caveats: Estimated diversity across one million T cells was deemed an underestimate.

Then a second PCR, running about 6 to 12 cycles, was carried out with a sample-barcoded 5' primer and a J-beta primer mix. In TCRdb, the 5' RACE reads were re-called with MiXCR into one record per CDR3 protein. Among some 760,000 distinct CDR3 sequences, more than 20% were seen once, and the ten largest hold 9.4%. In its sample, this clonotype was seen a few times. Its antigen is not identified. These same records also appear under a second study, on T cells of mothers and their children. From that paper: Thymic selection molds TCR recombination products alike in related and unrelated pairs.

The sequence derives from a boy between 5 and 17 years old in good health. The source material was blood.

The CDR3 DNA reads as TGTGCCAGCAGTGACAGGGGATTCGATCAGTACTTC. Its protein product is CASSDRGFDQYF. The chain recombines TRBV6-2 or TRBV6-3 with TRBJ2-4; 8 bases agree with TRBD1. CDR1 and CDR2 (germline): MNHEY, SVGEGT. Losses at the gene ends were 5 bases for V and 12 bases for J; bases not matched to a gene: 6. This CDR3 contains 12 residues.